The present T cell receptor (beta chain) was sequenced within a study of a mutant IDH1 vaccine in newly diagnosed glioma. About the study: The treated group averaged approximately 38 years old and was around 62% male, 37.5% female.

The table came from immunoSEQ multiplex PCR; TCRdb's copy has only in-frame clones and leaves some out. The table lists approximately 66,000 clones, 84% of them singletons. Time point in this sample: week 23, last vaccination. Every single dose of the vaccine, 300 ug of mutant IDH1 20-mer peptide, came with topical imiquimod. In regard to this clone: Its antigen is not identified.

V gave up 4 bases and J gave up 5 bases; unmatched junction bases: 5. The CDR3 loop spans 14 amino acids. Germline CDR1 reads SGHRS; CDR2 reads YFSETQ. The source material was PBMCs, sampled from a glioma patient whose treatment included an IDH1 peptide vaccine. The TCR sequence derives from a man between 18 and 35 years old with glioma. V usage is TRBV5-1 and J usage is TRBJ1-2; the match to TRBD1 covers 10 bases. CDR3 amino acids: CASSPWTGGYGYTF. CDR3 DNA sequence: TGCGCCAGCAGCCCTTGGACAGGGGGATATGGCTACACCTTC.